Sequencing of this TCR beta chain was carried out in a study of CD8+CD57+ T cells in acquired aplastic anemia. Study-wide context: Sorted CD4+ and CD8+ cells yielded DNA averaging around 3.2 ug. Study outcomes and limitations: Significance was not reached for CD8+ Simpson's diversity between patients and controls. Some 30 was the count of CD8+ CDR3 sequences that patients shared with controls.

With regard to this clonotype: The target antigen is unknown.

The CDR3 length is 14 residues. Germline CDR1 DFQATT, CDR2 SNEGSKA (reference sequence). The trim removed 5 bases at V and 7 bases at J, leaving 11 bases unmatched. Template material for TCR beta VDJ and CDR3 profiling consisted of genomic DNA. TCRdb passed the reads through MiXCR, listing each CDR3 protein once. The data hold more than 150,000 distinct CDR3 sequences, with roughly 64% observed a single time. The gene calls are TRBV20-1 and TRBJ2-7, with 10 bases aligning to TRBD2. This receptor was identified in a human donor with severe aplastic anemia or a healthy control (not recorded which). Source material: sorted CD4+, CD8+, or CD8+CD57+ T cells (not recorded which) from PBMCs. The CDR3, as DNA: TGCAGTGCTCCACAGCGGGAGGGATCGAGAGAGCAGTACTTC. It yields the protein CSAPQREGSREQYF.